This TCR beta chain was sequenced in a study of vaccination effects on CD4 cells after COVID-19. Notes on the study in general: New vaccine-induced clones dominated post-vaccine spike-reactive clones in convalescents.

This CDR3 is built from 14 residues. The germline gives CDR1 SGHTA, CDR2 FQGTGA. The V end was cut by 2 bases, the J end by 5 bases, with 11 bases between. Comment on this clone: Its antigen is not identified.

Produced via immunoSEQ multiplex PCR; TCRdb's table is partial and in-frame only. The sample includes 30,000 to 35,000 clones, roughly 80% seen only once; the top ten take under 7.5%. The culture ran for roughly ten days before CD4+ T cells were isolated. Confirmation by PCR established that the person had SARS-CoV-2 infection between March and December 2020. It was two doses of either the BNT162b2 or mRNA-1273 vaccine that participants received. Half the medium was swapped for IL-2 medium on days 3 and 7. The sequence was collected from a human donor who had a prior SARS-CoV-2 infection. The sequences come from CD4+ T cells from PBMCs cultured without peptide, collected after COVID-19 vaccination. The chain couples TRBV7-3 to TRBJ2-3; TRBD2 might be the D (5 bases). CDR3 bases: TGTGCCAGCAGCTTATCGGGGAAGGGAGATACGCAGTATTTT. Translated: CASSLSGKGDTQYF.